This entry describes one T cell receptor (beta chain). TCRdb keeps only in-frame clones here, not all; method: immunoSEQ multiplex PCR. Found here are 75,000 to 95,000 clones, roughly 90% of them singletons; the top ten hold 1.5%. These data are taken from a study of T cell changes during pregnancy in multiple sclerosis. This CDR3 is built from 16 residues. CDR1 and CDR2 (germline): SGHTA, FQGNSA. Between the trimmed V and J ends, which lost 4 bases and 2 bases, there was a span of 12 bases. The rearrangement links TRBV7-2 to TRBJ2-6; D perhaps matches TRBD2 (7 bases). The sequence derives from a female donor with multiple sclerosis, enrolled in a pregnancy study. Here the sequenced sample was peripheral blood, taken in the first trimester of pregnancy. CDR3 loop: CASSWAGAAGANVLTF. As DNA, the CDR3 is TGTGCCAGCAGCTGGGCGGGGGCGGCTGGGGCCAACGTCCTGACTTTC. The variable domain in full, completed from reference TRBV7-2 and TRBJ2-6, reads GAGVSQSPSNKVTEKGKDVELRCDPISGHTALYWYRQSLGQGLEFLIYFQGNSAPDKSGLPSDRFSAERTGGSVSTLTIQRTQQEDSAVYLCASSWAGAAGANVLTFGAGSRLTVL.